These 15 T cell receptor beta chains originate from one sample sequenced in a study of blood T cell repertoires in COVID-19. Profiling relied on immunoSEQ multiplex PCR, and the TCRdb table lists in-frame clones only, not all of them. The table shows approximately 230,000 clones, with 80% to 90% occurring only once. The sequenced sample consisted of peripheral blood. The receptors shown here come from a man older than 75 with acute or convalescent COVID-19.

The chain uses TRBV2 and TRBJ2-3; D remains unclear. Germline CDR1 is SNHLY and CDR2 is FYNNEI. V gave up 6 bases and J gave up 2 bases, with 6 bases separating them. CDR3 size: 12 residues. CDR3 sequence reads: CASRRHTDTQYF. The CDR3 DNA follows: TGTGCCAGCAGGAGACACACAGATACGCAGTATTTT.

This clone was observed a handful of times. The chain employs TRBV10-3 and TRBJ2-3, with a possible D match to TRBD2 (6 bases). Germline CDR1 and CDR2: ENHRY and SYGVKD. The CDR3 consists of 13 residues. Trimming pared 5 bases from V and 5 bases from J, leaving 11 bases between. CDR3 sequence (DNA): TGTGCCATCAGTAGGGACTTCGAAGATACGCAGTATTTT. Its protein is CAISRDFEDTQYF.

This chain links TRBV6-5 with TRBJ2-7; TRBD2 matches at 11 bases. The germline V gene encodes CDR1 MNHEY and CDR2 SVGAGI. CDR3 length: 15 residues. J was trimmed by 0 bases and V by 6 bases; bases with no gene match: 4. The CDR3: CASRGLAVLSYEQYF. CDR3 coding DNA: TGTGCCAGCAGGGGACTAGCGGTACTCTCCTACGAGCAGTACTTC.

This clone appeared a few times. The chain couples TRBV3-1 (or the pseudogene TRBV3-2) to TRBJ1-1, with D tentatively TRBD1 (5 bases). This CDR3 contains 19 residues. Germline V gene lookup returns CDR1 LGHDT and CDR2 YNNKEL (reference sequence). With 0 bases removed from V and 0 bases from J, the gap between germline ends came to 20 bases. The CDR3 DNA reads TGTGCCAGCAGCCAAGATCTTCTAGTACGGGGGAAAATGAACACTGAAGCTTTCTTT. This translates into CASSQDLLVRGKMNTEAFF.

The chain carries TRBV5-1 and TRBJ2-2, with 7 bases matching TRBD2. Trimming cost V 1 base and J 3 bases; bases outside gene matches: 3. This CDR3 is 15 amino acids long. In germline, CDR1 is SGHRS, CDR2 YFSETQ. CDR3 residues: CASSLSLADTGELFF. The DNA of the CDR3 is TGCGCCAGCAGCTTGAGCCTAGCGGACACCGGGGAGCTGTTTTTT.

J is TRBJ2-1 and V is TRBV9, with a possible D match to TRBD2 (6 bases). The CDR3 contains 18 residues. The V gene's germline CDR1 is SGDLS and CDR2 YYNGEE. With 4 bases removed from V and 4 bases from J, the gap between germline ends came to 24 bases. CDR3 nucleotides: TGTGCCAGCAGCCCCAGAGAGGGTGGGACTGGCCCTTACAATGAGCAGTTCTTC. This translates into CASSPREGGTGPYNEQFF.

The CDR3 spells CASSAGLADNTGELFF. CDR3 DNA sequence: TGTGCCAGCAGTGCGGGACTAGCGGATAACACCGGGGAGCTGTTTTTT. V gene TRBV6-2 or TRBV6-3 combines with J gene TRBJ2-2; the match to TRBD2 covers 11 bases. With V trimmed by 5 bases and J by 2 bases, 4 bases remained unmatched. The CDR3 loop spans 16 amino acids. Germline CDR1 reads MNHEY; CDR2 reads SVGEGT.

This clone was picked up one time. The chain has TRBV4-1 and TRBJ2-2; 8 bases are shared with TRBD2. The germline gives CDR1 MGHRA, CDR2 YSYEKL. The CDR3 covers 21 residues. After removal of 0 bases from V and 5 bases from J, the junction contained 20 bases not matched to a gene. The CDR3 loop reads CASSQDSGTTFSGASTGELFF. CDR3 DNA sequence: TGCGCCAGCAGCCAAGATTCCGGGACAACTTTTAGCGGGGCCTCAACCGGGGAGCTGTTTTTT.

The chain employs TRBV4-2 and TRBJ1-6; 9 bases are a match to TRBD1. The germline V gene encodes CDR1 LGHNA and CDR2 YNFKEQ. The ends lost 6 bases at V and 10 bases at J; junction bases unmatched: 10. The CDR3 runs to 15 residues. In nucleotides, the CDR3 is TGTGCCAGCAGGGATTCGGGACAGGGTCGCTCACCCCTCCACTTT. Translated, it gives CASRDSGQGRSPLHF.

V gene TRBV4-2 combines with J gene TRBJ1-5, with TRBD1 matching over 7 bases. With V trimmed by 0 bases and J by 5 bases, 7 bases remained unmatched. Germline V gene lookup returns CDR1 LGHNA and CDR2 YNFKEQ. This CDR3 comprises 16 residues. Here the CDR3 reads CASSQDGGRGDQPQHF. The CDR3 DNA reads TGTGCCAGCAGCCAAGACGGGGGCAGGGGGGATCAGCCCCAGCATTTT.

J is TRBJ1-4 and V is TRBV28, with D possibly TRBD1 on 5 matching bases. The V and J ends lost 4 bases and 5 bases respectively, with 17 bases between them. Looked up from germline, CDR1 is MDHEN and CDR2 is SYDVKM. The CDR3 runs to 16 residues. CDR3 nucleotide sequence: TGTGCCAGCAGTTGGGGTGGTACGGGACTCAATGAAAAACTGTTTTTT. Protein sequence: CASSWGGTGLNEKLFF.

Details on this clone: Other DNA sequences in the sample encode the same CDR3. V gene TRBV4-1 combines with J gene TRBJ2-7, with D hard to call. V lost 0 bases and J 1 base, leaving 7 bases between the germline ends. Per the germline V gene, CDR1 is MGHRA and CDR2 is YSYEKL. The length of the CDR3 is 14 residues. CDR3 DNA sequence: TGCGCCAGCAGCCAAGATCCGGGTTCCTACGAGCAGTACTTC. It specifies CASSQDPGSYEQYF.

V usage is TRBV3-1 (or the pseudogene TRBV3-2) and J usage is TRBJ2-5; weak D call: TRBD2 (5 bases). V shed 4 bases and J shed 4 bases, with 13 bases lying between them. Germline V gene data show CDR1 as LGHDT and CDR2 as YNNKEL (reference sequence). There are 14 residues in the CDR3. CDR3 in amino acids: CASSPLGRTETQYF. The CDR3 DNA reads as TGTGCCAGCAGCCCCCTGGGGAGAACAGAGACCCAGTACTTC.

The V call is TRBV4-1, the J call TRBJ2-7; D may be TRBD2 (5 bases). The germline gives CDR1 MGHRA, CDR2 YSYEKL. V shed 0 bases and J shed 9 bases, with 9 bases lying between them. The CDR3 totals 12 residues. The CDR3 sequence: CASSQDLGRQYF. As DNA, the CDR3 is TGCGCCAGCAGCCAAGATCTTGGGAGGCAGTACTTC.

The chain has TRBV24-1 and TRBJ2-5, with D perhaps matching TRBD1 (6 bases). V was clipped by 2 bases and J by 8 bases, with 17 bases between them. The germline V gene has CDR1 KGHDR and CDR2 SFDVKD. The CDR3 runs 15 residues. CDR3 sequence (DNA): TGTGCCACCAGTGATTCCCGGGACAAACCCTTAACCCAGTACTTC. This codes for CATSDSRDKPLTQYF.